These 4 T cell receptor beta chains were all obtained from the same sample, sequenced in a study of blood T cell repertoires in COVID-19. Measured with immunoSEQ multiplex PCR; TCRdb has only the in-frame clones, and not every one. In the table there are about 190,000 clones, roughly 80% of which are singletons. Sequences were obtained from peripheral blood. These receptors were taken from a human donor in a cohort sampled during active COVID-19.

The rearrangement uses TRBV24-1 and TRBJ1-4; 8 bases fit TRBD1. The germline V gene encodes CDR1 KGHDR and CDR2 SFDVKD. V gave up 9 bases and J gave up 7 bases; unmatched junction bases: 6. The CDR3 runs to 13 residues. The CDR3 nucleotides are TGTGCCACCGACAGGGACAGGCGTGAAAAACTGTTTTTT. This gives the protein CATDRDRREKLFF.

The gene calls are TRBV5-1 and TRBJ2-3; 8 bases are a match to TRBD1. The CDR3 sequence is 13 residues long. J gave up 5 bases and V 4 bases, and 3 bases lay outside the gene matches. Germline CDR1 SGHRS, CDR2 YFSETQ. The CDR3 spells CASSPTGGDTQYF. The CDR3 region has the DNA TGCGCCAGCAGCCCCACAGGGGGAGATACGCAGTATTTT.

This chain links TRBV28 with TRBJ2-5, with TRBD1 as a possible D gene (5 bases). Germline CDR1 reads MDHEN; CDR2 reads SYDVKM. CDR3 length equals 16 residues. Trimming took off 2 bases at V and 5 bases at J, with 18 bases between the two ends. CDR3 residues: CASSLRTTRQNETQYF. The DNA for the CDR3 is TGTGCCAGCAGTTTACGGACCACCAGACAGAATGAGACCCAGTACTTC.

Only one count was recorded for this clone. This rearrangement joins TRBV2 to TRBJ1-5; TRBD1 agrees at 7 bases. The germline V gene encodes CDR1 SNHLY and CDR2 FYNNEI. After removal of 4 bases from V and 1 base from J, the junction contained 4 bases not matched to a gene. CDR3 length: 15 residues. Written as DNA, the CDR3 is TGTGCCAGCAGTGGGGACAGTCAAAGCAATCAGCCCCAGCATTTT. Translating it yields CASSGDSQSNQPQHF.